This TCR beta chain was found in a study of blood T cell repertoires in COVID-19. On the study more broadly: PBMCs, B-cell-depleted T cells, or T cells were the source of the cDNA or gDNA that made up the material.

This CDR3 is 13 amino acids long. Germline V CDR1 and CDR2: MDHEN, SYDVKM. The V segment lost 3 bases and the J segment 4 bases; nucleotides outside the gene matches: 1. TCRdb keeps only in-frame clones here, not all; method: immunoSEQ multiplex PCR. Here the sample spans roughly 66,000 clones, about nine tenths being singletons. This chain links TRBV28 with TRBJ1-2, with 8 bases matching TRBD1. The origin of this receptor is a human donor in a cohort sampled during active COVID-19. Material for sequencing was peripheral blood. The CDR3 loop is CASSFGQGYGYTF. CDR3 in DNA: TGTGCCAGCAGTTTTGGACAGGGCTATGGCTACACCTTC.